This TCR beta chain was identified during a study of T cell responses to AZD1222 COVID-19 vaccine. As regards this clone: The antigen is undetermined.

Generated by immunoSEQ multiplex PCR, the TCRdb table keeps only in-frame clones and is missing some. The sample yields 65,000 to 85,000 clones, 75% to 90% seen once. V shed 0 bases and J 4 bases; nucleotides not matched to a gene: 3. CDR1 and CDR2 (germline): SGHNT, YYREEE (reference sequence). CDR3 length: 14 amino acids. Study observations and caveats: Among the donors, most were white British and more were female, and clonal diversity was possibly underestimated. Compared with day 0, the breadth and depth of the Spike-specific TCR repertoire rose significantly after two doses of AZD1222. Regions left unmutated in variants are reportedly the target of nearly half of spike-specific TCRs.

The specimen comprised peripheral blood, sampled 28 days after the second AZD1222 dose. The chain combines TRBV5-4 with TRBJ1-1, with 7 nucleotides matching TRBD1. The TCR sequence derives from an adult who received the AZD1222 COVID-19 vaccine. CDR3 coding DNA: TGTGCCAGCAGCTTGGAGCCAGGGGGCACTGAAGCTTTCTTT. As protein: CASSLEPGGTEAFF.